The 11 T cell receptor beta chains reported below all come from one sample, sequenced in a study of blood T cell repertoires in COVID-19. The method was immunoSEQ multiplex PCR; TCRdb's version includes in-frame clones alone and lacks a portion of them. Of under 200,000 clones in the sample, about 86% were seen once. The sample taken for sequencing was PBMCs or T cells enriched from blood (not recorded which). The receptors shown here come from a woman aged 40-49 years in a cohort exposed to, infected with or recovered from COVID-19 (not recorded which).

The J gene is TRBJ2-2, the V gene TRBV11-2; no reliable D call. V was trimmed by 5 bases and J by 4 bases, leaving 17 bases between them. CDR1 SGHAT and CDR2 FQNNGV come from the germline V gene. This CDR3 contains 16 residues. This chain's CDR3 is CASSPSGQASTGELFF. CDR3 nucleotide sequence: TGTGCCAGCAGCCCTTCTGGGCAGGCGAGCACCGGGGAGCTGTTTTTT.

CDR3 DNA sequence: TGTGCCAGCATGCGGGGAAATTCACCCCTCCACTTT. It yields the protein CASMRGNSPLHF. The rearrangement links TRBV27 to TRBJ1-6; D not resolved. There are 12 residues in the CDR3. V lost 7 bases and J 7 bases, leaving 8 bases between the germline ends. Germline V gene sequence: CDR1 MNHEY, CDR2 SMNVEV (reference sequence).

This sequence joins TRBV7-9 and TRBJ2-3; D gene uncertain. The CDR3 is 13 residues long. The V end was cut by 5 bases, the J end by 5 bases, with 11 bases between. Germline CDR1 is SEHNR and CDR2 is FQNEAQ (reference sequence). The CDR3 region has the DNA TGTGCCAGCAGCCCCGCCGAGGTAGATACGCAGTATTTT. Its protein is CASSPAEVDTQYF.

V gene TRBV11-3 combines with J gene TRBJ2-1; TRBD1 aligns across 8 bases. Germline trimming cut 5 bases from V and 7 bases from J; bases unmatched to any gene: 13. The CDR3 spans 16 residues. Germline values: CDR1 SGHNT, CDR2 YENEEA. The CDR3 DNA is TGTGCCAGCAGCGGATCAGACAGGGGAATTGGAAATGAGCAGTTCTTC. The encoded protein is CASSGSDRGIGNEQFF. The whole variable domain, remainder taken from reference TRBV11-3 and TRBJ2-1, is EAGVVQSPRYKIIEKKQPVAFWCNPISGHNTLYWYLQNLGQGPELLIRYENEEAVDDSQLPKDRFSAERLKGVDSTLKIQPAELGDSAVYLCASSGSDRGIGNEQFFGPGTRLTVL.

The gene calls are TRBV9 and TRBJ2-1; perhaps TRBD1 as D (6 bases). Between the trimmed V and J ends, which lost 6 bases and 6 bases, there was a span of 19 bases. Germline loops: CDR1 SGDLS, CDR2 YYNGEE. There are 15 residues in the CDR3. CDR3 sequence: CASTAEGQASNEQFF. CDR3 bases: TGTGCCAGCACCGCTGAGGGACAAGCTTCCAATGAGCAGTTCTTC.

The V gene is TRBV21-1, the J gene TRBJ1-2; the table names TRBD1, a call not compared with the DNA. TRBV21-1 constitutes a pseudogene. CDR3 length equals 15 residues. The CDR3 protein is CASSKDSGQGTSYTF. CDR3 DNA sequence: TGTGCCAGCAGCAAAGATTCGGGACAGGGTACCAGCTACACCTTC.

The chain uses TRBV11-2 and TRBJ1-1; a weak D match, TRBD1 (6 bases). The CDR3 has 15 residues. Germline V lookup: CDR1 SGHAT, CDR2 FQNNGV. V lost 1 base to trimming and J lost 1 base, with 10 bases between them. The CDR3 loop is CASSLGLQGNTEAFF. CDR3 DNA sequence: TGTGCCAGCAGCTTAGGTTTACAGGGGAACACTGAAGCTTTCTTT.

The rearrangement joins TRBV27 to TRBJ1-1, with D possibly being TRBD1 (6 bases). Germline CDR1 is MNHEY and CDR2 is SMNVEV (reference sequence). Trimming took 3 bases from V and 3 from J, leaving 8 bases between them. The CDR3 contains 13 residues. In nucleotides, the CDR3 is TGTGCCAGCAGTTTCTCAGGGGACACTGAAGCTTTCTTT. This codes for CASSFSGDTEAFF.

The chain joins TRBV29-1 to TRBJ2-4; D is possibly TRBD1 (6 bases). CDR1 is SQVTM, CDR2 ANQGSEA, per germline. CDR3 length: 11 amino acids. Trimming removed 7 bases at V and 8 bases at J, with 12 bases between. CDR3 loop: CSALQGDIQYF. The DNA for the CDR3 is TGCAGCGCATTACAGGGTGACATTCAGTACTTC.

The chain carries TRBV28 and TRBJ2-7; TRBD2 matches at 9 bases. The CDR3 extends over 15 amino acids. V lost 3 bases and J lost 9; bases outside the gene matches: 12. Germline loops: CDR1 MDHEN, CDR2 SYDVKM. CDR3 nucleotides: TGTGCCAGCAGTTTTAGTAGCGGGGGTTACCCCGGGCAGTACTTC. Its translation: CASSFSSGGYPGQYF. The variable domain in full, completed from reference TRBV28 and TRBJ2-7, reads DVKVTQSSRYLVKRTGEKVFLECVQDMDHENMFWYRQDPGLGLRLIYFSYDVKMKEKGDIPEGYSVSREKKERFSLILESASTNQTSMYLCASSFSSGGYPGQYFGPGTRLTVT.

The chain recombines TRBV9 with TRBJ1-1; weak D call: TRBD1 (6 bases). Germline V gives CDR1 SGDLS, CDR2 YYNGEE. Deletions cut 2 bases from V and 4 bases from J, with 12 bases between. The length of the CDR3 is 14 residues. This CDR3 is CASSVTGWATEAFF. CDR3 bases: TGTGCCAGCAGCGTCACAGGGTGGGCCACTGAAGCTTTCTTT.